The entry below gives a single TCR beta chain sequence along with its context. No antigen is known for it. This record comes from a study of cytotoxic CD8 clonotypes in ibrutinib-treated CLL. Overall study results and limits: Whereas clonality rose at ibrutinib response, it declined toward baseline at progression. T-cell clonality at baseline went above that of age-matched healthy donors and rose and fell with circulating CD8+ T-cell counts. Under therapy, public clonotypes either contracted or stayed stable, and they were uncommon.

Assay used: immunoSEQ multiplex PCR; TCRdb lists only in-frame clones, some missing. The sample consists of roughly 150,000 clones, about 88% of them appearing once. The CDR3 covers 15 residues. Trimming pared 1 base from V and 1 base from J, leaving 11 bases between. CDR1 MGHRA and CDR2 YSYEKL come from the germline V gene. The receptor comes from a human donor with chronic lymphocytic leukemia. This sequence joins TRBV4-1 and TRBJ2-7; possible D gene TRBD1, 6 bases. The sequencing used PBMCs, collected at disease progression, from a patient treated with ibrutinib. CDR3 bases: TGCGCCAGCAGCCAAGTATCTGGACAGTCCTACGAGCAGTACTTC. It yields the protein CASSQVSGQSYEQYF.